Each of the 20 T cell receptor beta chains below was sequenced from the same sample in a study of blood T cell repertoires in COVID-19. Only in-frame clones appear in the TCRdb table, and some are missing; sequencing was by immunoSEQ multiplex PCR. The sample contains 140,000 to 150,000 clones, around 80% of which appear only once. The sequenced material came from PBMCs or T cells enriched from blood (not recorded which). The receptors come from a woman between 50 and 59 years old who had recovered from COVID-19.

The chain has TRBV25-1 and TRBJ2-2; D might be TRBD1 (6 bases). V was trimmed by 3 bases and J by 0 bases, leaving 8 bases between them. This CDR3 is built from 15 residues. Germline CDR1 MGHDK, CDR2 SYGVNS. The CDR3 region has the DNA TGTGCCAGCAGTGATAGGACAGCGAACACCGGGGAGCTGTTTTTT. Its translation is CASSDRTANTGELFF.

This clone was seen repeatedly, ten times or more. The chain couples TRBV2 to TRBJ1-1, with D tentatively TRBD1 (5 bases). V lost 2 bases to trimming and J lost 4 bases, with 11 bases between them. In germline, CDR1 is SNHLY, CDR2 FYNNEI. This CDR3 has 14 residues. This chain's CDR3 is CASSEQGRGTEAFF. The CDR3 nucleotides read TGTGCCAGCAGTGAACAGGGTAGGGGCACTGAAGCTTTCTTT.

The chain uses TRBV9 and TRBJ2-1; weak D call: TRBD1 (5 bases). Germline V lookup: CDR1 SGDLS, CDR2 YYNGEE. CDR3 length equals 15 residues. V shed 0 bases and J shed 2 bases, with 9 bases lying between them. Written as DNA, the CDR3 is TGTGCCAGCAGCGTAGGAGCAGGGACCTACAATGAGCAGTTCTTC. This codes for CASSVGAGTYNEQFF.

The chain links TRBV28 to TRBJ1-4; 9 nucleotides line up with TRBD1. Trimming removed 5 bases from V and 6 bases from J; junction bases left unmatched: 7. This CDR3 spans 15 amino acids. Germline CDR1 MDHEN, CDR2 SYDVKM. DNA for the CDR3: TGTGCCAGCAGTAGATCGGGACAGGGCTATGAAAAACTGTTTTTT. Protein: CASSRSGQGYEKLFF.

This sequence joins TRBV3-1 (or the pseudogene TRBV3-2) and TRBJ1-2; TRBD1 aligns across 9 bases. J gave up 8 bases and V 4 bases, and 11 bases lay outside the gene matches. Germline CDR1 reads LGHDT; CDR2 reads YNNKEL (reference sequence). This CDR3 is built from 15 residues. The CDR3 sequence is CASSPEGQGLGGYTF. As DNA, the CDR3 is TGTGCCAGCAGCCCAGAGGGACAGGGCCTCGGAGGCTACACCTTC.

The CDR3 nucleotides read TGTGCCAGCAGCTCCGGGGACAGGGCGAACTCTCAAGAGACCCAGTACTTC. Translated, it gives CASSSGDRANSQETQYF. V is TRBV7-9 and J is TRBJ2-5, with 9 bases fitting TRBD1. Unmatched junction bases numbered 11, after V lost 4 bases and J lost 2 bases. Germline values: CDR1 SEHNR, CDR2 FQNEAQ (reference sequence). The CDR3 contains 17 residues. Full variable domain (outside the CDR3, taken from reference TRBV7-9 and TRBJ2-5): DTGVSQNPRHKITKRGQNVTFRCDPISEHNRLYWYRQTLGQGPEFLTYFQNEAQLEKSRLLSDRFSAERPKGSFSTLEIQRTEQGDSAMYLCASSSGDRANSQETQYFGPGTRLLVL.

This clone turned up a few times. This chain links TRBV7-2 with TRBJ1-6; D is unresolved. This CDR3 has 16 amino acids. Germline lookup yields CDR1 SGHTA and CDR2 FQGNSA. Trimming pared 4 bases from V and 7 bases from J, leaving 17 bases between. The CDR3 is CASSSFRPDGNSPLHF. Written as DNA, the CDR3 is TGTGCCAGCAGCTCGTTCCGGCCTGACGGGAATTCACCCCTCCACTTT.

The genes are TRBV5-5 and TRBJ2-7; 7 bases map to TRBD1. V lost 4 bases, J lost 2 bases, and 3 bases stayed unmatched. The CDR3 runs 13 residues. In germline, CDR1 is SGHKS, CDR2 YYEKEE (reference sequence). The CDR3 region has the DNA TGTGCCAGCAGCGCCGGGACAGCCTACGAGCAGTACTTC. Translation: CASSAGTAYEQYF.

In this sample, this clone turned up once. This chain joins TRBV7-3 and TRBJ1-1; D is unclear. This CDR3 is built from 13 residues. Looked up from germline, CDR1 is SGHTA and CDR2 is FQGTGA. V was cut by 5 bases and J by 1 base, with 8 bases left in between. The CDR3 DNA follows: TGTGCCAGCAGCCCCTCAGGGAACACTGAAGCTTTCTTT. Protein product: CASSPSGNTEAFF.

The rearrangement links TRBV7-2 to TRBJ2-3; 8 positions agree with TRBD2. The CDR3 runs to 16 residues. Germline V gene sequence: CDR1 SGHTA, CDR2 FQGNSA. V lost 4 bases and J lost 2; bases outside the gene matches: 8. In DNA, the CDR3 is TGTGCCAGCAGCTCCCGTCAAGCGGGGGACACAGATACGCAGTATTTT. As protein: CASSSRQAGDTDTQYF.

This clone has only a few counts. The rearrangement joins TRBV30 to TRBJ1-1; D unclear. Germline V gene data show CDR1 as GTSNPN and CDR2 as SVGIG (reference sequence). The CDR3 totals 13 residues. V dropped 3 bases and J dropped 1 base, with 9 bases sitting between them. CDR3 sequence (DNA): TGTGCCTGGAGGCTGGGCTCGAACACTGAAGCTTTCTTT. Encoded protein: CAWRLGSNTEAFF.

The chain carries TRBV5-1 and TRBJ1-2; possible D gene TRBD1, 6 bases. V was pared by 0 bases and J by 2 bases, with 14 bases between. From germline, CDR1 is SGHRS and CDR2 YFSETQ. The CDR3 has 16 residues. CDR3 loop: CASSLETARGNYGYTF. The CDR3 nucleotides are TGCGCCAGCAGCTTGGAAACAGCGAGGGGGAACTATGGCTACACCTTC.

The chain has TRBV7-3 and TRBJ1-1; D possibly corresponds to TRBD1 (6 bases). Germline CDR1 reads SGHTA; CDR2 reads FQGTGA. Trimming took 4 bases from V and 5 from J, leaving 11 bases between them. The CDR3 totals 13 residues. As DNA, the CDR3 is TGTGCCAGCAGCTCCACAGGGTTAACTGAAGCTTTCTTT. The encoded protein is CASSSTGLTEAFF.

The chain uses TRBV28 and TRBJ1-2; 7 bases match TRBD1. Trimming took 8 bases from V and 7 from J; bases not matched to a gene: 7. Germline V gene data show CDR1 as MDHEN and CDR2 as SYDVKM. There are 12 residues in the CDR3. CDR3 amino acids: CASGSNRGGYTF. For the CDR3, the DNA is TGTGCCAGCGGATCAAACAGGGGTGGCTACACCTTC.

J is TRBJ2-5 and V is TRBV5-1; D is uncertain. The ends were cut back, 1 base at V and 4 bases at J, with 2 bases in the middle. CDR1 SGHRS and CDR2 YFSETQ come from the germline V gene. CDR3 length: 11 residues. The CDR3 region is CASSLLETQYF. As DNA, the CDR3 is TGCGCCAGCAGCTTGCTAGAGACCCAGTACTTC.

CDR3 sequence: CASRSGTGGITEAFF. The CDR3 nucleotides read TGTGCCAGCAGATCCGGGACAGGGGGCATCACTGAAGCTTTCTTT. The V gene is TRBV11-2, the J gene TRBJ1-1; 12 nucleotides agree with TRBD1. The CDR3 is 15 residues long. V shed 6 bases, J shed 4 bases, and the junction held 6 bases outside the gene matches. Looked up from germline, CDR1 is SGHAT and CDR2 is FQNNGV.

The chain recombines TRBV28 with TRBJ1-2; no clear D. CDR3 size: 13 residues. Looked up from germline, CDR1 is MDHEN and CDR2 is SYDVKM. With 3 bases removed from V and 7 bases from J, the gap between germline ends came to 12 bases. CDR3 loop: CASSLPRVGGYTF. The CDR3 DNA reads TGTGCCAGCAGTTTGCCGCGGGTGGGTGGCTACACCTTC.

The rearrangement uses TRBV24-1 and TRBJ1-2; TRBD1 matches 7 bases. With V trimmed by 4 bases and J by 5 bases, 3 bases remained unmatched. The CDR3 contains 13 residues. From germline, CDR1 is KGHDR and CDR2 SFDVKD. CDR3 bases: TGTGCCACCAGTGAAACAGGGGATTATGGCTACACCTTC. It codes for CATSETGDYGYTF.

The chain couples TRBV6-5 to TRBJ2-1; D is possibly TRBD2 (5 bases). Germline V CDR1 and CDR2: MNHEY, SVGAGI. Trimming removed 6 bases at V and 9 bases at J, with 12 bases between. The CDR3 consists of 12 residues. The CDR3 nucleotides are TGTGCCAGCAGGGGAGACATGAGTGAGCAGTTCTTC. Protein product: CASRGDMSEQFF.

This clone was seen only a few times. This chain uses TRBV5-1 with TRBJ1-2, with unresolved D. Trimming pared 4 bases from V and 5 bases from J, leaving 12 bases between. Per germline, CDR1 SGHRS and CDR2 YFSETQ. The length of the CDR3 is 13 residues. As DNA, the CDR3 is TGCGCCAGCAGCCCAGCGGCGGATTATGGCTACACCTTC. Amino acids: CASSPAADYGYTF.